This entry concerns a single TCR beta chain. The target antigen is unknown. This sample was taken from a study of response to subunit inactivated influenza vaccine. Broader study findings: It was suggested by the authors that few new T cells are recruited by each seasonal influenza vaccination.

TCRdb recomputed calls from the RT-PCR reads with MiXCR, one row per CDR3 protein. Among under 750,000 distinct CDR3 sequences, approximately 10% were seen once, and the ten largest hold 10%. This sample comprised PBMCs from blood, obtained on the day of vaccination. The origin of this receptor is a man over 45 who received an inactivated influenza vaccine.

The CDR3 here is CASRVGFYEQYF. The CDR3 nucleotides are TGCGCCAGCAGAGTTGGTTTCTACGAGCAGTACTTC. This sequence joins TRBV5-1 and TRBJ2-7; D unresolved. The ends were cut back, 5 bases at V and 3 bases at J, with 9 bases in the middle. The CDR3 consists of 12 residues. The germline V gene encodes CDR1 SGHRS and CDR2 YFSETQ.